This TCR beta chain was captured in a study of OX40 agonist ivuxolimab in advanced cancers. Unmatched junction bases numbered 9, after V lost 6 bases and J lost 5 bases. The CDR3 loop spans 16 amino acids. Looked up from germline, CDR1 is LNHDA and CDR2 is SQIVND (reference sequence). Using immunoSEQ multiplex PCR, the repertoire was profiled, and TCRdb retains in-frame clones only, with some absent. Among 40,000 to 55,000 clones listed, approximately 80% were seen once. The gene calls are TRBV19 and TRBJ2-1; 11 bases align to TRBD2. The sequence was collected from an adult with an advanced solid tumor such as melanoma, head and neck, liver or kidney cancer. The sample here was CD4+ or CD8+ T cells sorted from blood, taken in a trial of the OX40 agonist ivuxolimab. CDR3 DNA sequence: TGTGCCAGTAGGAACACGGCTAGCGGGGGGAACAATGAGCAGTTCTTC. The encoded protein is CASRNTASGGNNEQFF.